What follows are 4 T cell receptor beta chains derived from one specimen sequenced in a study of cytomegalovirus exposure and HLA in healthy donors. Libraries were prepared by immunoSEQ multiplex PCR; TCRdb keeps only in-frame clonotypes and omits some of them. The data hold about 140,000 clones, with approximately 84% observed a single time. Sequenced input: PBMCs. The receptors originated from a woman in her thirties in good health and CMV-seronegative.

This rearrangement joins TRBV28 to TRBJ1-6; D may be TRBD1 (5 bases). Germline CDR1 is MDHEN and CDR2 is SYDVKM. CDR3 size: 13 residues. The CDR3 is CGSGNRYNSPLHF. The CDR3 DNA is TGTGGATCAGGGAATCGCTATAATTCACCCCTCCACTTT.

The chain uses TRBV19 and TRBJ1-4; 7 bases map to TRBD1. There are 13 residues in the CDR3. Germline V lookup: CDR1 LNHDA, CDR2 SQIVND (reference sequence). The CDR3 DNA reads TGTGCAACGACGGACAGGCCCTATGGGAAACTGTTTTTT. Translated, it gives CATTDRPYGKLFF.

This clone was seen a few times. CDR3 nucleotide sequence: TGTGCCAGCAGCCCTCGGGACAGTTCCTACGAGCAGTACTTC. Encoded protein: CASSPRDSSYEQYF. The chain combines TRBV16 with TRBJ2-7; TRBD1 matches 7 bases. Germline V gene lookup returns CDR1 KGHSY and CDR2 FQNENV. The J segment lost 1 base and the V segment lost 4 bases, leaving 4 bases of the junction unmatched. This CDR3 contains 14 residues.

The CDR3 loop is CASSQLAGESYEQYF. In DNA form, the CDR3 reads TGTGCCAGCAGCCAGCTAGCGGGGGAGTCCTACGAGCAGTACTTC. The chain is built from TRBV4-2 and TRBJ2-7, with 10 bases that match TRBD2. The V segment lost 3 bases and the J segment 1 base; nucleotides outside the gene matches: 3. The CDR3 has 15 residues. Germline CDR1 is LGHNA and CDR2 is YNFKEQ.